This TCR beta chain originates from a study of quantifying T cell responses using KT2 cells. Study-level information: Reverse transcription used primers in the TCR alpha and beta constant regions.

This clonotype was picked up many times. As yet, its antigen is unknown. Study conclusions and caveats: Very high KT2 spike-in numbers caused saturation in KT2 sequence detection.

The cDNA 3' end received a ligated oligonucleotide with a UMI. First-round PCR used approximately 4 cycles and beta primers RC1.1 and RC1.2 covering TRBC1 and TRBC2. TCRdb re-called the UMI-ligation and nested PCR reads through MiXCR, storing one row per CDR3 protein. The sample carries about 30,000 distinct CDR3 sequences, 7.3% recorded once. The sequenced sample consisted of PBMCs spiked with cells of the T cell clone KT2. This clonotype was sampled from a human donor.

CDR3 DNA: TGCAGCGTCCGGAGGGGACAGGGGGTCCTGGCCTACGAGCAGTACTTC. It translates to CSVRRGQGVLAYEQYF. This chain joins TRBV29-1 and TRBJ2-7; 11 nucleotides agree with TRBD1. With 6 bases clipped from V and 2 bases from J, the junction kept 12 bases outside the gene matches. The length of the CDR3 is 16 residues. From germline, CDR1 is SQVTM and CDR2 ANQGSEA.